This T cell receptor beta chain is drawn from a study of blood T cell repertoires in COVID-19. Germline values: CDR1 SNHLY, CDR2 FYNNEI. The V segment lost 0 bases and the J segment 6 bases; nucleotides outside the gene matches: 3. The CDR3 totals 14 residues. Assay: immunoSEQ multiplex PCR; the TCRdb copy retains only in-frame clones and omits some. The table has over 75,000 clones, approximately 88% seen once. The gene calls are TRBV2 and TRBJ1-2, with 8 bases aligning to TRBD1. Specimen: peripheral blood. The clonotype originates from an elderly woman with active or convalescent COVID-19. The CDR3 loop is CASSEAQGEDGYTF. CDR3 coding DNA: TGTGCCAGCAGTGAAGCACAGGGGGAAGATGGCTACACCTTC.